The 31 T cell receptor beta chains listed next were all sequenced from one sample in a study of control samples from healthy donors and cancer patients (dated by TCRdb to 2020 to 2021). The method was the immunoSEQ multiplex PCR assay. TCRdb limited this immuneACCESS table to in-frame rearrangements with V and J called. A share of clones is missing; checked studies link under half to unresolved V genes, and the rest is unexplained. The sample data list about 76,000 clones, and roughly 90% of these were observed just once. Roughly a tenth of the sample is taken by the ten largest. Material: PBMCs. These receptors came from a woman in her forties or fifties with colorectal cancer.

CDR3 bases: TGTGCCAGCTGTCGGGATTACGGCTACGAGCAGTACGTC. Translating gives CASCRDYGYEQYV. The chain combines TRBV6-5 with TRBJ2-7; weak D call: TRBD2 (5 bases). Trimming shortened V by 8 bases and J by 3 bases, and 14 bases separated the two germline ends. This CDR3 has 13 residues. Looked up from germline, CDR1 is MNHEY and CDR2 is SVGAGI.

This rearrangement joins TRBV5-6 to TRBJ1-1; TRBD1 agrees at 8 bases. CDR1 and CDR2 from the germline V gene are SGHDT and YYEEEE. Germline trimming cut 5 bases from V and 7 bases from J; bases unmatched to any gene: 7. The CDR3 spans 13 residues. CDR3 nucleotides: TGTGCCAGCAGATTTACAGGGGGGATTGAAGCTTTCTTT. This gives the protein CASRFTGGIEAFF.

The rearrangement uses TRBV3-1 (or the pseudogene TRBV3-2) and TRBJ2-3; 7 bases line up with TRBD2. Looked up from germline, CDR1 is LGHDT and CDR2 is YNNKEL (reference sequence). J lost 10 bases, V lost 2 bases, and 3 bases had no gene match. The CDR3 length is 12 residues. In DNA, the CDR3 is TGTGCCAGCAGCCAAACTAGCGTAGCGCAGTATTTT. Translation: CASSQTSVAQYF.

The chain recombines TRBV6-5 with TRBJ1-1, with no clear D. Germline V gene data show CDR1 as MNHEY and CDR2 as SVGAGI. The CDR3 runs 12 residues. Trimming removed 5 bases at V and 8 bases at J, with 12 bases between. The CDR3 region is CASSQPRGEAFF. The CDR3 DNA reads as TGTGCCAGCAGTCAGCCGAGAGGGGAAGCTTTCTTT.

This clone occurred once. The chain is built from TRBV6-2 or TRBV6-3 and TRBJ2-1; TRBD2 agrees at 7 bases. The V and J ends lost 5 bases and 16 bases, in that order; junction bases with no gene match: 8. The CDR3 runs to 11 residues. The germline gives CDR1 MNHEY, CDR2 SVGEGT. CDR3 coding DNA: TGTGCCAGCAGTCAAAGCGGGGTGGGATTCTTC. Protein sequence: CASSQSGVGFF.

The rearrangement links TRBV6-1 to TRBJ2-1; possible D gene TRBD1, 5 bases. Germline V gene data show CDR1 as MNHNS and CDR2 as SASEGT. With 2 bases removed from V and 4 bases from J, the gap between germline ends came to 15 bases. This CDR3 has 16 residues. CDR3 nucleotide sequence: TGTGCCAGCAGTGAAAGGGGCAGGAAGGGGTACAATGAGCAGTTCTTC. Its translation is CASSERGRKGYNEQFF.

CDR3 protein: CASSSPGQGMRNTEAFF. The CDR3 nucleotides read TGTGCCAGCAGTTCCCCGGGACAGGGGATGAGGAACACTGAAGCTTTCTTT. V is TRBV28 and J is TRBJ1-1; 10 nucleotides align to TRBD1. The length of the CDR3 is 17 residues. J was trimmed by 1 base and V by 4 bases; bases with no gene match: 9. CDR1 and CDR2 from the germline V gene are MDHEN and SYDVKM. Looking up the rest from reference TRBV28 and TRBJ1-1 gives the full variable domain: DVKVTQSSRYLVKRTGEKVFLECVQDMDHENMFWYRQDPGLGLRLIYFSYDVKMKEKGDIPEGYSVSREKKERFSLILESASTNQTSMYLCASSSPGQGMRNTEAFFGQGTRLTVV.

The chain links TRBV28 to TRBJ1-6, with 10 positions matching TRBD1. From germline, CDR1 is MDHEN and CDR2 SYDVKM. V shed 4 bases and J 4 bases; nucleotides not matched to a gene: 4. This CDR3 spans 16 amino acids. The CDR3: CASSSRDRGYNSPLHF. DNA of the CDR3: TGTGCCAGCAGTTCCCGGGACAGGGGATATAATTCACCCCTCCACTTT.

This chain uses TRBV30 with TRBJ1-2; TRBD1 agrees at 8 bases. CDR1 and CDR2 (germline): GTSNPN, SVGIG (reference sequence). The CDR3 is 13 residues long. V dropped 3 bases and J dropped 3; count of bases not matched to a gene: 3. Written as DNA, the CDR3 is TGTGCCTGGAGCCCAGGGGGCGACTATGGCTACACCTTC. This codes for CAWSPGGDYGYTF.

This clone was detected only a few times. The chain has TRBV19 and TRBJ1-5; D is possibly TRBD1 (5 bases). The V end lost 2 bases, the J end lost 6 bases, and 17 bases lay between the germline ends. The germline gives CDR1 LNHDA, CDR2 SQIVND (reference sequence). There are 16 residues in the CDR3. Here the CDR3 reads CASSIMSGQAGQPQHF. For the CDR3, the DNA is TGTGCCAGTAGTATAATGTCAGGGCAGGCTGGTCAGCCCCAGCATTTT.

This chain connects TRBV6-1 to TRBJ1-5, with a possible D match to TRBD1 (6 bases). The CDR3 loop spans 15 amino acids. Germline CDR1 MNHNS, CDR2 SASEGT. Deletions cut 3 bases from V and 2 bases from J, with 11 bases between. The CDR3 coding sequence is TGTGCCAGCAGTGAGGGGGCTAGAGGCAATCAGCCCCAGCATTTT. It specifies CASSEGARGNQPQHF.

The chain recombines TRBV19 with TRBJ2-1; 7 nucleotides agree with TRBD2. Trimming removed 2 bases from V and 4 bases from J; junction bases left unmatched: 8. Looked up from germline, CDR1 is LNHDA and CDR2 is SQIVND (reference sequence). The CDR3 is 16 amino acids. Here the CDR3 reads CASSINVPSGYNEQFF. As DNA, the CDR3 is TGTGCCAGTAGTATAAATGTGCCTAGCGGATACAATGAGCAGTTCTTC.

V and J are TRBV5-1 and TRBJ2-3, with D perhaps being TRBD1 or TRBD2 (5 bases each). V lost 0 bases and J lost 6, with 20 bases in between. The V gene's germline CDR1 is SGHRS and CDR2 YFSETQ. This CDR3 comprises 17 residues. CDR3 region: CASSLEGRENAVDTQYF. CDR3 bases: TGCGCCAGCAGCTTGGAGGGACGGGAAAACGCCGTGGATACGCAGTATTTT.

This rearrangement joins TRBV5-1 to TRBJ2-5; 9 bases are shared with TRBD1. V lost 4 bases, J lost 1 base, and 5 bases stayed unmatched. The CDR3 is 15 amino acids. The germline V gene has CDR1 SGHRS and CDR2 YFSETQ. The CDR3 DNA is TGCGCCAGCAGCGGCCGGGACAGGGTCCAAGAGACCCAGTACTTC. This translates into CASSGRDRVQETQYF.

This chain connects TRBV7-8 to TRBJ2-3; 9 bases fit TRBD2. The CDR3 length is 13 residues. Germline V gives CDR1 SGHVS, CDR2 FQNEAQ. J gave up 4 bases and V 8 bases, and 4 bases lay outside the gene matches. The CDR3 DNA reads TGTGCCAGCGGGGGGACTAGCCCAGATACGCAGTATTTT. This codes for CASGGTSPDTQYF.

The chain links TRBV24-1 to TRBJ2-1; perhaps D is TRBD1 or TRBD2 (5 bases each). The CDR3 is made up of 13 amino acids. The germline CDR1 and CDR2 sequences are KGHDR and SFDVKD. V lost 10 bases and J 7 bases, leaving 16 bases between the germline ends. CDR3 sequence: CATSTGWGNEQFF. CDR3 bases: TGTGCCACTTCCACCGGGTGGGGGAATGAGCAGTTCTTC.

The chain employs TRBV5-6 and TRBJ2-7, with no clear D. The CDR3 is made up of 11 amino acids. V was shortened by 4 bases and J by 4 bases, with 6 bases between the two germline ends. Germline V gene lookup returns CDR1 SGHDT and CDR2 YYEEEE. The CDR3 protein is CASSGHYEQYV. The CDR3 DNA is TGTGCCAGCAGCGGTCATTACGAGCAGTACGTC.

V is TRBV4-3 and J is TRBJ2-2; 8 positions agree with TRBD1. Germline V CDR1 and CDR2: LGHNA, YSLEER. V lost 2 bases to trimming and J lost 7 bases; unmatched junction nucleotides: 6. CDR3 length equals 15 residues. The CDR3 DNA sequence: TGCGCCAGCAGCCAATGGACAGGGTTCGACGGGGAGCTGTTTTTT. Its translation is CASSQWTGFDGELFF.

The chain links TRBV14 to TRBJ2-2; no clear D gene. Trimming cost V 5 bases and J 4 bases, with 8 bases left between them. Per the germline V gene, CDR1 is SGHDN and CDR2 is FVKESK. The CDR3 runs to 13 residues. This CDR3 is CASSFGFTGELFF. The CDR3 DNA is TGTGCCAGCAGCTTTGGTTTCACCGGGGAGCTGTTTTTT.

The V gene is TRBV4-1, the J gene TRBJ2-5; D uncertain. V lost 1 base and J lost 4, with 7 bases in between. This CDR3 has 13 amino acids. CDR1 MGHRA and CDR2 YSYEKL come from the germline V gene. CDR3 nucleotide sequence: TGCGCCAGCAGCCAAGTAATAGGAGAGACCCAGTACTTC. It encodes CASSQVIGETQYF.

In DNA, the CDR3 is TGTGCCAGCAGCCAAGCCGCAGGGGCTAACTATGGCTACACCTTC. Translation gives CASSQAAGANYGYTF. The rearrangement uses TRBV3-1 (or the pseudogene TRBV3-2) and TRBJ1-2; D is perhaps TRBD1 (6 bases). The CDR3 consists of 15 residues. Per germline, CDR1 LGHDT and CDR2 YNNKEL (reference sequence). Trimming took off 1 base at V and 0 bases at J, with 9 bases between the two ends.

The chain's CDR3 is CASGIGQGVQTQYF. In DNA, the CDR3 is TGTGCCAGCGGAATTGGACAGGGGGTGCAGACCCAGTACTTC. This chain connects TRBV2 to TRBJ2-5, with 10 positions matching TRBD1. The V and J ends lost 8 bases and 6 bases, in that order; junction bases with no gene match: 9. The CDR3 is 14 amino acids. Germline CDR1 and CDR2: SNHLY and FYNNEI.

CDR3 sequence reads: CASSQEFPQVSYGYTF. The DNA of the CDR3 is TGTGCCAGCAGCCAAGAGTTCCCCCAGGTTTCCTATGGCTACACCTTC. This chain links TRBV3-1 (or the pseudogene TRBV3-2) with TRBJ1-2, with no clear D. The germline CDR1 and CDR2 sequences are LGHDT and YNNKEL (reference sequence). With 0 bases removed from V and 4 bases from J, the gap between germline ends came to 15 bases. The CDR3 runs to 16 residues.

This chain joins TRBV9 and TRBJ2-2; D gene unclear. From germline, CDR1 is SGDLS and CDR2 YYNGEE. This CDR3 has 12 amino acids. Trimming shortened V by 3 bases and J by 5 bases, and 5 bases separated the two germline ends. CDR3 amino acids: CASSAQTGELFF. The DNA of the CDR3 is TGTGCCAGCAGCGCACAGACCGGGGAGCTGTTTTTT. The full variable domain, in which reference TRBV9 and TRBJ2-2 provide the parts outside the CDR3, is DSGVTQTPKHLITATGQRVTLRCSPRSGDLSVYWYQQSLDQGLQFLIQYYNGEERAKGNILERFSAQQFPDLHSELNLSSLELGDSALYFCASSAQTGELFFGEGSRLTVL.

This chain joins TRBV19 and TRBJ2-3, with D possibly TRBD2 on 6 matching bases. There are 13 residues in the CDR3. Germline V gives CDR1 LNHDA, CDR2 SQIVND (reference sequence). The V gene lost 7 bases and the J gene lost 1 base, with 9 bases spanning the gap. CDR3: CASTPGGTDTQYF. The DNA for the CDR3 is TGTGCCAGTACCCCGGGAGGCACAGATACGCAGTATTTT.

This clone was observed once. The chain couples TRBV29-1 to TRBJ2-3; the D gene is possibly TRBD2 (6 bases). Per the germline V gene, CDR1 is SQVTM and CDR2 is ANQGSEA. V dropped 2 bases and J dropped 6 bases, with 12 bases sitting between them. This CDR3 spans 13 amino acids. CDR3 amino acids: CSVEKTSGDTQYF. CDR3 bases: TGCAGCGTTGAAAAGACAAGCGGGGATACGCAGTATTTT.

The chain employs TRBV4-1 and TRBJ1-5; D is possibly TRBD1 (6 bases). The CDR3 has 14 residues. V lost 4 bases, J lost 5 bases, and 12 bases lay in between. The germline V gene encodes CDR1 MGHRA and CDR2 YSYEKL. The CDR3 bases are TGCGCCAGCAGCCCTGGGACACCCTATCAGCCCCAGCATTTT. Its translation: CASSPGTPYQPQHF.

The J gene is TRBJ1-1, the V gene TRBV29-1; possible D gene TRBD1, 6 bases. The germline V and J ends were trimmed by 5 bases and 1 base, with 14 bases remaining between them. The CDR3 covers 14 residues. Looked up from germline, CDR1 is SQVTM and CDR2 is ANQGSEA. CDR3 sequence: CSVCLGQTNTEAFF. CDR3 DNA: TGCAGCGTTTGCTTAGGACAGACGAACACTGAAGCTTTCTTT.

This rearrangement joins TRBV18 to TRBJ2-7, with D uncertain. V gave up 4 bases and J gave up 7 bases, with 11 bases separating them. Germline V gene sequence: CDR1 KGHSH, CDR2 LQKENI. The CDR3 has 12 residues. CDR3 sequence (DNA): TGTGCCAGCTCACAGCAGGAGAAAGAGCAGTACGTC. This encodes CASSQQEKEQYV.

The rearrangement joins TRBV30 to TRBJ1-1, with D possibly being TRBD1 (5 bases). The CDR3 consists of 14 residues. CDR1 is GTSNPN, CDR2 SVGIG, per germline (reference sequence). Trimming shortened V by 0 bases and J by 7 bases, and 15 bases separated the two germline ends. CDR3 in DNA: TGTGCCTGGAGTGTAGATTGGGGGGGAGGTGAAGCTTTCTTT. Amino acid sequence: CAWSVDWGGGEAFF. The full variable domain, completed using reference TRBV30 and TRBJ1-1, is SQTIHQWPATLVQPVGSPLSLECTVEGTSNPNLYWYRQAAGRGLQLLFYSVGIGQISSEVPQNLSASRPQDRQFILSSKKLLLSDSGFYLCAWSVDWGGGEAFFGQGTRLTVV.

There are a few counts of this clone. CDR3 sequence: CASGRLAGGLNEQFF. The CDR3 coding sequence is TGTGCCAGCGGCAGACTAGCGGGGGGCCTCAATGAGCAGTTCTTC. This chain joins TRBV6-5 and TRBJ2-1, with 13 bases lining up with TRBD2. Germline-derived CDR1 and CDR2 are MNHEY and SVGAGI. Trimming removed 8 bases from V and 6 bases from J; junction bases left unmatched: 7. The CDR3 totals 15 residues.